This T cell receptor beta chain was sequenced in a study of CD8 T cells in Susac syndrome. RNA in amounts of roughly 0.45 to 1 ug was reverse transcribed with random hexamers. TCRdb called the immunoSEQ multiplex PCR reads again in MiXCR, with one record for every CDR3 protein. The sample lists about 190,000 distinct CDR3 sequences; more than 90% were seen once. From germline, CDR1 is SEHNR and CDR2 FQNEAQ (reference sequence). V was clipped by 8 bases and J by 5 bases, with 18 bases between them. The CDR3 has 14 residues. The receptor was derived from a human donor with Susac syndrome. This rearrangement joins TRBV7-9 to TRBJ2-5, with D hard to call. Specimen: CD4+ T cells from PBMCs. CDR3 loop: CASDPAGVRETQYF. The CDR3, as DNA: TGTGCCAGCGATCCCGCAGGAGTAAGGGAGACCCAGTACTTC.